This TCR beta chain appears in the sequencing data of a study of CD8+CD57+ T cells in acquired aplastic anemia. The germline CDR1 and CDR2 sequences are KGHSH and LQKENI. Trimming at V came to 2 bases and at J to 6 bases, leaving 5 bases not matched to a gene. The CDR3 extends over 14 amino acids. Patients who underwent sequencing had shown CD8+CD57+ cell expansion by flow cytometry. Each of the patients presented with severe acquired aplastic anemia. For CDR3 and TCR beta VDJ profiling, genomic DNA was the template used. Each CDR3 protein gets one entry after TCRdb re-called the reads with MiXCR. Of under 500,000 distinct CDR3 sequences in the sample, more than 25% were seen once.

The V call is TRBV18, the J call TRBJ2-7, with TRBD1 matching 9 bases. Sequencing was performed on sorted CD4+, CD8+, or CD8+CD57+ T cells (not recorded which) from PBMCs. The TCR originated in a human donor with aplastic anemia. CDR3 sequence reads: CASSPRTGDSEQYF. CDR3 DNA sequence: TGTGCCAGCTCACCAAGGACAGGGGATTCCGAGCAGTACTTC. Combining the CDR3 with reference TRBV18 and TRBJ2-7 gives the whole variable domain NAGVMQNPRHLVRRRGQEARLRCSPMKGHSHVYWYRQLPEEGLKFMVYLQKENIIDESGMPKERFSAEFPKEGPSILRIQQVVRGDSAAYFCASSPRTGDSEQYFGPGTRLTVT.